The entry that follows covers one TCR beta chain sequence. No antigen is known for it. Ophthalmopathy-affected donors exhibited moderate-to-severe activity, CAS ≥3, NOSPECS ≥4, and duration under 3 months. Other autoimmune diseases, uncontrolled infections, pregnancy or lactation led to the exclusion of patients. These data come from a study of Graves' ophthalmopathy and Graves' hyperthyroidism. Across the whole study: Samples of peripheral blood were obtained at initial diagnosis, prior to treatment of any kind.

Looked up from germline, CDR1 is SGHDN and CDR2 is FVKESK. V dropped 0 bases and J dropped 8; count of bases not matched to a gene: 9. CDR3 length equals 15 residues. Regarding the study as a whole: Blood also held most thyroid clonotypes expanded above 0.001 frequency.

Researchers took RNA transcripts and amplified TCR beta CDR3 regions from them. An initial RT-PCR round employing HTBI primers preceded a second-round multiplex PCR. TCRdb processed the multiplex PCR reads anew with MiXCR; each CDR3 protein has one entry. There are about 740,000 distinct CDR3 sequences in the sample; 35% to 50% occur only once, and 40% to 55% lies in the top ten. The rearrangement uses TRBV14 and TRBJ1-2; 7 bases agree with TRBD1. The receptor comes from an adult man with Graves' ophthalmopathy. The specimen sequenced was peripheral blood. Written as DNA, the CDR3 is TGTGCCAGCAGCCAAGATGCAGGGGGGCTCAGCGGCTACACCTTC. It is translated as CASSQDAGGLSGYTF.